What follows is one T cell receptor (beta chain) and its context. The sample comes from a study of blood T cell repertoires in COVID-19. Study details: Acute and convalescent COVID-19 samples came from the United States, Italy and Spain. Sources were T cells, B-cell-depleted T cells, or PBMCs; the material itself was cDNA or gDNA.

Seattle patients were enrolled during active infection and followed longitudinally. Per the authors' pipeline: Reference gene primer amplification gave nucleated cell count estimates. Sequencing used immunoSEQ multiplex PCR; TCRdb keeps in-frame clones, though not all of them. That table supplies the V and J calls and clone size; D and trimming were determined from the DNA. The table has about 160,000 clones, 79% seen once; the top ten hold more than 6.5%. The CDR3 consists of 14 residues. V shed 2 bases and J shed 6 bases, with 11 bases lying between them. Per the germline V gene, CDR1 is SGHTA and CDR2 is FQGNSA.

This receptor was identified in a woman aged 60 to 75 with COVID-19, enrolled during active disease. This rearrangement joins TRBV7-2 to TRBJ1-5; D may be TRBD1 (6 bases). The sequenced material came from peripheral blood. CDR3 sequence: CASSLQKGVQPQHF. The CDR3 DNA follows: TGTGCCAGCAGCTTACAAAAGGGGGTTCAGCCCCAGCATTTT.